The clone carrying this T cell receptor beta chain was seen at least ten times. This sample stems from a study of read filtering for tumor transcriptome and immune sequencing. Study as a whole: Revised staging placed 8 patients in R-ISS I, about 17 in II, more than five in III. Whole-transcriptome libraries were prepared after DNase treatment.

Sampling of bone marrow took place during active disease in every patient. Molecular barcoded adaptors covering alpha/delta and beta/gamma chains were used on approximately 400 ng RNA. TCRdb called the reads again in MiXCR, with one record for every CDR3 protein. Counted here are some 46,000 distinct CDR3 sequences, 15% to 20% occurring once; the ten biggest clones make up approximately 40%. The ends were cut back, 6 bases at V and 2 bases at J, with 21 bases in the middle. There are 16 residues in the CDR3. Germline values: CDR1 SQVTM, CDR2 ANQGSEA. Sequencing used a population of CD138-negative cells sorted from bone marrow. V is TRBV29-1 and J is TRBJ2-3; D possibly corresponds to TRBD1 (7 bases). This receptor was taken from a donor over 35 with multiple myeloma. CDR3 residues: CSVAGGPSAITDTQYF. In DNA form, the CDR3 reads TGCAGCGTGGCAGGGGGGCCTAGCGCGATCACAGATACGCAGTATTTT.